The 25 T cell receptor beta chains in this list originate from one sample, sequenced in a study of control samples from healthy donors and cancer patients. Produced via immunoSEQ multiplex PCR; TCRdb's table is partial and in-frame only. The sample lists over 100,000 clones; over 75% were seen once. Sequencing was done on a sample of blood. These receptors all stem from a human donor in good health. The donor label of this sample is uncertain.

The chain is built from TRBV19 and TRBJ2-3; 8 bases map to TRBD1. V lost 3 bases and J lost 6; bases outside the gene matches: 14. Per the germline V gene, CDR1 is LNHDA and CDR2 is SQIVND (reference sequence). This CDR3 has 17 residues. Here the CDR3 reads CASSITLQGVRRDTQYF. The CDR3 DNA reads TGTGCCAGTAGTATTACTCTACAGGGGGTGCGCCGGGATACGCAGTATTTT.

The rearrangement uses TRBV4-2 and TRBJ1-1; perhaps TRBD1 as D (5 bases). The germline V gene has CDR1 LGHNA and CDR2 YNFKEQ. This CDR3 is built from 15 residues. V was shortened by 1 base and J by 1 base, with 10 bases between the two germline ends. The CDR3 spells CASSQGITGNTEAFF. In DNA form, the CDR3 reads TGTGCCAGCAGCCAAGGTATCACAGGGAACACTGAAGCTTTCTTT.

This chain links TRBV24-1 with TRBJ2-3; D gene unclear. The CDR3 covers 14 residues. Per the germline V gene, CDR1 is KGHDR and CDR2 is SFDVKD. V was trimmed by 6 bases and J by 1 base, leaving 10 bases between them. CDR3 sequence: CATSPAGGTDTQYF. CDR3 nucleotides: TGTGCCACCAGTCCGGCAGGAGGCACAGATACGCAGTATTTT.

The sample holds a few counts of this clone. This chain connects TRBV9 to TRBJ2-5; 8 bases agree with TRBD1. V shed 4 bases, J shed 1 base, and the junction held 12 bases outside the gene matches. Germline loops: CDR1 SGDLS, CDR2 YYNGEE. The CDR3 covers 17 residues. The CDR3 sequence is CASSTTGTGLLQETQYF. In nucleotides, the CDR3 is TGTGCCAGCAGCACAACCGGGACAGGATTGCTCCAAGAGACCCAGTACTTC.

The V and J genes are TRBV18 and TRBJ1-1, with D possibly TRBD1 on 5 matching bases. V was clipped by 5 bases and J by 1 base, with 8 bases between them. The CDR3 extends over 13 amino acids. Germline CDR1 and CDR2: KGHSH and LQKENI. The chain's CDR3 is CASSRQKNTEAFF. CDR3 nucleotide sequence: TGTGCCAGCTCAAGACAGAAGAACACTGAAGCTTTCTTT.

The chain couples TRBV29-1 to TRBJ1-5; 9 nucleotides agree with TRBD1. V gave up 7 bases and J gave up 1 base; unmatched junction bases: 5. Per germline, CDR1 SQVTM and CDR2 ANQGSEA. The CDR3 extends over 14 amino acids. CDR3 sequence reads: CSARTGESNQPQHF. CDR3 bases: TGCAGCGCGCGGACAGGGGAAAGCAATCAGCCCCAGCATTTT.

This chain links TRBV6-1 with TRBJ2-3, with D tentatively TRBD2 (7 bases). The CDR3 loop spans 15 amino acids. Germline V gene sequence: CDR1 MNHNS, CDR2 SASEGT. With 3 bases removed from V and 2 bases from J, the gap between germline ends came to 12 bases. CDR3 amino acids: CASSDLGGHTDTQYF. The CDR3, as DNA: TGTGCCAGCAGTGATCTCGGGGGGCACACAGATACGCAGTATTTT.

This chain joins TRBV11-2 and TRBJ1-1; D gene unclear. Germline assignment: CDR1 SGHAT and CDR2 FQNNGV. V was clipped by 2 bases and J by 1 base, with 5 bases between them. The CDR3 is made up of 13 amino acids. The CDR3 bases are TGTGCCAGCAGCTTAATCTGGAACACTGAAGCTTTCTTT. Its translation is CASSLIWNTEAFF.

The genes are TRBV5-1 and TRBJ2-5, with D possibly being TRBD1 (6 bases). In germline, CDR1 is SGHRS, CDR2 YFSETQ. This CDR3 contains 17 residues. Trimming took off 0 bases at V and 4 bases at J, with 19 bases between the two ends. The CDR3, as DNA: TGCGCCAGCAGCTTGGCCACCACAGGGATTCTCCTAGAGACCCAGTACTTC. As protein: CASSLATTGILLETQYF.

This rearrangement joins TRBV19 to TRBJ2-7; D remains ambiguous. CDR3 length equals 11 residues. V lost 0 bases and J 6 bases, leaving 3 bases between the germline ends. Germline lookup yields CDR1 LNHDA and CDR2 SQIVND (reference sequence). Here the CDR3 reads CASSIEGEQYF. The CDR3 DNA follows: TGTGCCAGTAGTATAGAGGGCGAGCAGTACTTC.

The V call is TRBV9, the J call TRBJ2-3; 10 bases agree with TRBD2. Trimming at V came to 4 bases and at J to 3 bases, leaving 5 bases not matched to a gene. CDR3 length: 15 residues. Germline V lookup: CDR1 SGDLS, CDR2 YYNGEE. The CDR3 is CASSPIAGGTDTQYF. In DNA form, the CDR3 reads TGTGCCAGCAGCCCGATAGCGGGGGGAACAGATACGCAGTATTTT. Full variable domain (missing parts from reference TRBV9 and TRBJ2-3): DSGVTQTPKHLITATGQRVTLRCSPRSGDLSVYWYQQSLDQGLQFLIQYYNGEERAKGNILERFSAQQFPDLHSELNLSSLELGDSALYFCASSPIAGGTDTQYFGPGTRLTVL.

A remark on this clone: The sample contains more than one DNA sequence encoding this CDR3. This chain connects TRBV19 to TRBJ1-5, with D tentatively TRBD1 (6 bases). The CDR3 has 17 residues. Germline CDR1 LNHDA, CDR2 SQIVND (reference sequence). V was pared by 2 bases and J by 5 bases, with 19 bases between. The CDR3 here is CASSIRGGSGGDQPQHF. DNA for the CDR3: TGTGCCAGTAGTATAAGGGGGGGGTCGGGGGGAGATCAGCCCCAGCATTTT.

The rearrangement joins TRBV27 to TRBJ2-3, with D unresolved. The CDR3 runs to 11 residues. V dropped 8 bases and J dropped 5 bases, with 8 bases sitting between them. Germline CDR1 reads MNHEY; CDR2 reads SMNVEV (reference sequence). CDR3 amino acids: CASGLGDTQYF. The DNA for the CDR3 is TGTGCCAGCGGATTGGGAGATACGCAGTATTTT.

This chain connects TRBV7-2 to TRBJ1-6; D remains unclear. Germline V CDR1 and CDR2: SGHTA, FQGNSA. Trimming cost V 1 base and J 3 bases, with 7 bases left between them. CDR3 size: 15 residues. CDR3 nucleotide sequence: TGTGCCAGCAGCTTAGTTCCAGGCTATAATTCACCCCTCCACTTT. The encoded protein is CASSLVPGYNSPLHF.

CDR3 nucleotide sequence: TGTGCCAGTAGAGGTTGGAAAGAGGATAACTATGGCTACACCTTC. Translating it yields CASRGWKEDNYGYTF. The chain combines TRBV19 with TRBJ1-2; D uncertain. Trimming stripped 6 bases from V and 1 base from J, with 15 bases between. Germline V gene lookup returns CDR1 LNHDA and CDR2 SQIVND (reference sequence). The CDR3 extends over 15 amino acids.

Here the CDR3 DNA reads TGTGCCAGCAGGGACGGGACAGGGTTGTACGAGCAGTACTTC. Its translation is CASRDGTGLYEQYF. This sequence joins TRBV2 and TRBJ2-7, with TRBD1 matching over 9 bases. V shed 6 bases, J shed 4 bases, and the junction held 7 bases outside the gene matches. Germline V CDR1 and CDR2: SNHLY, FYNNEI. This CDR3 is built from 14 residues.

The rearrangement links TRBV9 to TRBJ2-3, with D hard to call. CDR1 is SGDLS, CDR2 YYNGEE, per germline. The CDR3 totals 12 residues. V shed 4 bases and J shed 6 bases, with 9 bases lying between them. CDR3 DNA: TGTGCCAGCAGCTATGCCGACGATACGCAGTATTTT. It encodes CASSYADDTQYF.

This clone was seen a handful of times. The chain joins TRBV19 to TRBJ1-5, with D possibly TRBD1 on 5 matching bases. V lost 3 bases to trimming and J lost 3 bases, with 18 bases between them. This CDR3 contains 17 residues. Per germline, CDR1 LNHDA and CDR2 SQIVND (reference sequence). The CDR3 protein is CASSIMGSRGYNQPQHF. CDR3 DNA: TGTGCCAGTAGTATTATGGGGAGTCGGGGCTACAATCAGCCCCAGCATTTT.

The chain joins TRBV7-2 to TRBJ2-7, with D perhaps TRBD1 (6 bases). CDR1 is SGHTA, CDR2 FQGNSA, per germline. This CDR3 is built from 16 residues. V was shortened by 2 bases and J by 3 bases, with 17 bases between the two germline ends. The DNA for the CDR3 is TGTGCCAGCAGCTTACTGGGTTGGGGGACAAACTACGAGCAGTACTTC. Encoded protein: CASSLLGWGTNYEQYF.

The chain recombines TRBV10-3 with TRBJ2-7; 8 nucleotides line up with TRBD1. CDR3 length equals 16 residues. CDR1 is ENHRY, CDR2 SYGVKD, per germline. J gave up 1 base and V 0 bases, and 5 bases lay outside the gene matches. CDR3 sequence (DNA): TGTGCCATCAGTGAGTCTTGGACAGGGACTTCCTACGAGCAGTACTTC. It translates to CAISESWTGTSYEQYF.

The chain combines TRBV19 with TRBJ2-7; the match to TRBD1 covers 7 bases. Losses at the gene ends were 5 bases for V and 0 bases for J; bases not matched to a gene: 4. CDR3 length: 14 residues. CDR1 and CDR2 (germline): LNHDA, SQIVND (reference sequence). The CDR3 region is CASSSRDSSYEQYF. CDR3 coding DNA: TGTGCCAGTAGTTCCCGGGACAGCTCCTACGAGCAGTACTTC.

This chain uses TRBV20-1 with TRBJ1-1; a weak D match, TRBD1 (5 bases). V was shortened by 3 bases and J by 0 bases, with 14 bases between the two germline ends. Germline-derived CDR1 and CDR2 are DFQATT and SNEGSKA (reference sequence). The CDR3 runs 15 residues. The CDR3 DNA reads as TGCAGTGCTAGTGGGTTTGGCAGGGTGAACACTGAAGCTTTCTTT. This gives the protein CSASGFGRVNTEAFF.

The chain links TRBV7-2 to TRBJ2-7; weak D call: TRBD2 (5 bases). Trimming took 4 bases from V and 4 from J, leaving 14 bases between them. CDR1 is SGHTA, CDR2 FQGNSA, per germline. The CDR3 is made up of 14 amino acids. CDR3 bases: TGTGCCAGCAGCTATCTAGGGAGCGCGTACGAGCAGTACTTC. Its translation is CASSYLGSAYEQYF.

The rearrangement links TRBV10-3 to TRBJ2-7; TRBD2 matches at 12 bases. With 5 bases clipped from V and 3 bases from J, the junction kept 14 bases outside the gene matches. The CDR3 spans 18 residues. Germline V gene data show CDR1 as ENHRY and CDR2 as SYGVKD. The DNA for the CDR3 is TGTGCCATCAGTCGCGGGTCTGGACTAGCGGGGCTAAACTACGAGCAGTACTTC. Translation: CAISRGSGLAGLNYEQYF.

The chain is built from TRBV7-2 and TRBJ1-2; D unclear. V was clipped by 7 bases and J by 5 bases, with 17 bases between them. There are 14 residues in the CDR3. Germline-derived CDR1 and CDR2 are SGHTA and FQGNSA. The CDR3 DNA reads as TGTGCCAGCAAGAGGGTATCGACTGAGTATGGCTACACCTTC. Its translation is CASKRVSTEYGYTF.